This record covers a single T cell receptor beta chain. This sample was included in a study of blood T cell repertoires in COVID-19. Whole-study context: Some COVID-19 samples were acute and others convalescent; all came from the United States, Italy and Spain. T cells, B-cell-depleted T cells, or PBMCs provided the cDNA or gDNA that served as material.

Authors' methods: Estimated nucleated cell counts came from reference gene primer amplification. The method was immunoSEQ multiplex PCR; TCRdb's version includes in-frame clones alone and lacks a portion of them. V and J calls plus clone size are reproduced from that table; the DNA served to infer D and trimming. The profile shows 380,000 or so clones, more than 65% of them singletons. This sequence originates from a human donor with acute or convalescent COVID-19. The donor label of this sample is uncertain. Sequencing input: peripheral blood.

The CDR3 DNA reads TGCGCCAGCAGCCAACGGACAGGGGGCAACTATGGCTACACCTTC. It translates to CASSQRTGGNYGYTF. The chain combines TRBV4-1 with TRBJ1-2; 11 nucleotides line up with TRBD1. Losses at the gene ends were 2 bases for V and 2 bases for J; bases not matched to a gene: 1. The V gene's germline CDR1 is MGHRA and CDR2 YSYEKL. This CDR3 has 15 amino acids.